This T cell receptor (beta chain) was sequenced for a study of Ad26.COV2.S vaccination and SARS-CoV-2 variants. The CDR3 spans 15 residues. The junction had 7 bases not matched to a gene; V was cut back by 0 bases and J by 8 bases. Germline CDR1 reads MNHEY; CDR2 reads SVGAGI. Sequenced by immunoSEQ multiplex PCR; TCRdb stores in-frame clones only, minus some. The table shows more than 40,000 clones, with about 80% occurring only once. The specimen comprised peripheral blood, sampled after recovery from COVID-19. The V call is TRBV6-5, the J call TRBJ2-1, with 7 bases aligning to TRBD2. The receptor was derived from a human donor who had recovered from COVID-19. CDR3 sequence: CASSYSPSRGDEQFF. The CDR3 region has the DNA TGTGCCAGCAGTTACTCACCCAGCCGGGGGGATGAGCAGTTCTTC.